The T cell receptor beta chain described here comes from a study of cytomegalovirus exposure and HLA in healthy donors. PCR employed 60 Vbeta and 13 Jbeta primers. Assay: immunoSEQ multiplex PCR; the TCRdb copy retains only in-frame clones and omits some. The sample yields some 250,000 clones, around 80% seen once. V lost 0 bases, J lost 5 bases, and 10 bases lay in between. The CDR3 contains 14 residues. Germline CDR1 MNHNY, CDR2 SVGAGI (reference sequence). V gene TRBV6-6 combines with J gene TRBJ1-2, with a tentative D call TRBD1 (5 bases). The TCR comes from a woman between 40 and 50 years old in good health and CMV-seropositive. Sequencing used PBMCs. CDR3 sequence (DNA): TGTGCCAGCAGTTACTCGTCCAGGGATTATGGCTACACCTTC. Its translation is CASSYSSRDYGYTF.